These T cell receptor beta chains were read from a single sample in a study of control samples from healthy donors and cancer patients. Sequencing was performed with immunoSEQ multiplex PCR; in TCRdb, only in-frame clones are kept and a portion is missing. This table holds 75,000 to 95,000 clones, approximately 91% found once. Sequenced input: PBMCs. The receptors were gathered from a woman in her 50s with colorectal cancer. The CDR3 runs from the conserved cysteine through the conserved F or W. The D gene is left open where the match is weak. Size is stated for part of the rows, as once, few or many counts, or as a class when the clone is expanded.

clone_size d_call j_call v_call cdr3_aa cdr3_nt
once NA TRBJ1-1 TRBV7-2 CASSWDFNTEAFF TGTGCCAGCTCCTGGGACTTTAACACTGAAGCTTTCTTT
NA TRBD1 TRBJ1-4 TRBV4-1 CASSQGDRATNEKLFF TGCGCCAGCAGCCAGGGGGACAGGGCGACAAATGAAAAACTGTTTTTT
NA TRBD1 TRBJ1-5 TRBV7-2 CASSADRGQPQHF TGTGCCAGCAGCGCGGACAGGGGTCAGCCCCAGCATTTT
NA NA TRBJ1-6 TRBV27 CASSLLGAGSYNSPLHF TGTGCCAGCAGTTTATTAGGGGCAGGCTCCTATAATTCACCCCTCCACTTT
NA NA TRBJ2-5 TRBV7-2 CASSLVEGETQYF TGTGCCAGCAGCTTAGTGGAGGGCGAGACCCAGTACTTC
NA NA TRBJ1-1 TRBV6-4 CASSALQGGNTEAFF TGTGCCAGCAGTGCCCTACAGGGCGGGAACACTGAAGCTTTCTTT
NA NA TRBJ1-5 TRBV5-6 CASSLSDGYQPQHF TGTGCCAGCAGCTTGTCCGACGGGTATCAGCCCCAGCATTTT
NA TRBD2 TRBJ2-5 TRBV9 CASSVASGGSGETQYF TGTGCCAGCAGCGTAGCTAGCGGGGGCTCGGGAGAGACCCAGTACTTC
NA TRBD1 TRBJ1-1 TRBV6-2/TRBV6-3 CASSGGQVGNTEAFF TGTGCCAGCAGCGGGGGACAGGTTGGGAACACTGAAGCTTTCTTT
NA TRBD1 TRBJ1-5 TRBV13 CASSWGQAPSQPQHF TGTGCCAGCAGCTGGGGACAGGCTCCCAGTCAGCCCCAGCATTTT
NA TRBD1 TRBJ1-2 TRBV7-2 CASSAKTGNYGYTF TGTGCCAGCAGCGCGAAGACAGGGAACTATGGCTACACCTTC
NA NA TRBJ1-1 TRBV5-1 CASSLGQPDTEAFF TGCGCCAGCAGCCTCGGACAGCCCGACACTGAAGCTTTCTTT
NA NA TRBJ2-1 TRBV12-3/TRBV12-4 CASSLVNEQFF TGTGCCAGCAGTTTAGTAAATGAGCAGTTCTTC
NA TRBD2 TRBJ2-5 TRBV6-1 CASSETLAGSETQYF TGTGCCAGCAGTGAAACACTAGCGGGGAGTGAGACCCAGTACTTC
NA NA TRBJ1-6 TRBV5-5 CASSLTEDSPLHF TGTGCCAGCAGCCTGACGGAGGATTCACCCCTCCACTTT
few NA TRBJ2-1 TRBV2 CASSADSNEQFF TGTGCCAGCAGCGCGGACAGCAATGAGCAGTTCTTC
NA NA TRBJ2-1 TRBV12-3/TRBV12-4 CASSFGTWGEQFF TGTGCCAGCAGTTTCGGCACCTGGGGTGAGCAGTTCTTC
NA TRBD2 TRBJ2-3 TRBV20-1 CSASKRGRASTDTQYF TGCAGTGCTAGTAAGCGGGGGAGAGCTAGCACAGATACGCAGTATTTT
NA NA TRBJ2-2 TRBV28 CASSSSGAGTGELFF TGTGCCAGCAGTTCATCAGGGGCAGGCACCGGGGAGCTGTTTTTT
NA TRBD1 TRBJ2-3 TRBV6-5 CATVGTGGTDTQYF TGTGCCACCGTGGGGACAGGTGGAACAGATACGCAGTATTTT
NA NA TRBJ2-5 TRBV6-5 CATDYQGGETQYF TGTGCCACAGACTACCAAGGGGGAGAGACCCAGTACTTC
NA NA TRBJ2-3 TRBV14 CASSQADTQYF TGTGCCAGCAGCCAAGCGGATACGCAGTATTTT
NA NA TRBJ1-2 TRBV5-6 CASSLAGPEGDGYTF TGTGCCAGCAGCCTCGCAGGACCCGAAGGGGACGGCTACACCTTC
NA TRBD1 TRBJ2-1 TRBV12-5 CASGLVRGTGDDNEQFF TGTGCTAGTGGTTTGGTACGTGGGACAGGGGACGACAATGAGCAGTTCTTC
NA NA TRBJ1-3 TRBV28 CASSLSGRYSGNTIYF TGTGCCAGCAGTTTATCGGGGCGCTACTCTGGAAACACCATATATTTT
NA NA TRBJ2-3 TRBV5-1 CASSLVEGRADTQYF TGCGCCAGCAGCTTGGTCGAGGGGCGGGCAGATACGCAGTATTTT
NA TRBD2 TRBJ2-3 TRBV24-1 CATSDKRGGTDTQYF TGTGCCACCAGTGATAAGCGGGGAGGCACAGATACGCAGTATTTT
NA NA TRBJ2-3 TRBV7-9 CASSLRASLLTDTQYF TGTGCCAGCAGCTTAAGGGCCTCCTTACTCACAGATACGCAGTATTTT
NA TRBD1 TRBJ2-3 TRBV5-4 CASSPDRVSTDTQYF TGTGCCAGCAGCCCCGACAGGGTCAGCACAGATACGCAGTATTTT
NA NA TRBJ2-1 TRBV6-2/TRBV6-3 CASSERTFSQQFF TGTGCCAGCAGTGAGCGGACTTTCAGCCAGCAGTTCTTC
NA TRBD1 TRBJ1-2 TRBV5-6 CASSLGDRQGYYGYTF TGTGCCAGCAGCTTGGGGGATCGACAGGGTTACTATGGCTACACCTTC
NA NA TRBJ2-3 TRBV7-3 CASSLDGGRTDTQYF TGTGCCAGCAGCTTGGACGGAGGTCGCACAGATACGCAGTATTTT
NA NA TRBJ1-6 TRBV7-2 CASSPPGLQNSPLHF TGTGCCAGCAGCCCCCCGGGTCTGCAAAATTCACCCCTCCACTTT
NA NA TRBJ2-3 TRBV6-4 CASSDKDTDTQYF TGTGCCAGCAGTGACAAAGACACAGATACGCAGTATTTT
few TRBD1 TRBJ2-2 TRBV27 CASSRGQGPTGELFF TGTGCCAGCAGCCGCGGACAGGGGCCCACCGGGGAGCTGTTTTTT
NA NA TRBJ1-4 TRBV28 CATRGWGLFGDLNEKLFF TGTGCCACTAGGGGGTGGGGGCTCTTTGGAGACCTTAATGAAAAACTGTTTTTT
once TRBD1 TRBJ1-6 TRBV6-2/TRBV6-3 CASSPGGNNSPLHF TGTGCCAGCAGTCCAGGGGGGAATAATTCACCCCTCCACTTT
NA NA TRBJ1-2 TRBV10-3 CAISEIYGYTF TGTGCCATCAGTGAGATCTATGGCTACACCTTC
NA NA TRBJ1-4 TRBV19 CASSTLINEKLFF TGTGCCAGTAGTACCCTGATTAATGAAAAACTGTTTTTT
NA NA TRBJ2-1 TRBV5-1 CASSLSGGYYNEQFF TGCGCCAGCAGCTTGTCGGGCGGATACTACAATGAGCAGTTCTTC
NA TRBD1 TRBJ2-4 TRBV23-1 CASSPGIRDRESSKNIQYF TGCGCCAGCAGTCCGGGAATCCGGGACAGGGAAAGTTCCAAAAACATTCAGTACTTC
NA NA TRBJ2-2 TRBV7-8 CASARQGLTGELFF TGTGCCAGCGCCCGCCAGGGGCTCACCGGGGAGCTGTTTTTT
NA NA TRBJ1-2 TRBV3-1/TRBV3-2 CASSAHGQRGYGYTF TGTGCCAGCAGCGCTCACGGACAGAGGGGCTATGGCTACACCTTC
NA NA TRBJ2-6 TRBV12-5 CASGLERATGANVLTF TGTGCTAGTGGTTTGGAGAGGGCCACTGGGGCCAACGTCCTGACTTTC
NA NA TRBJ1-2 TRBV27 CASSADSRIYGYTF TGTGCCAGCAGTGCGGACAGTCGGATCTATGGCTACACCTTC
NA NA TRBJ1-5 TRBV6-6 CASSLDTDQPQHF TGTGCCAGCAGTTTAGACACGGATCAGCCCCAGCATTTT
NA TRBD1 TRBJ2-2 TRBV15 CATSRRTGDTGELFF TGTGCCACCAGCAGACGGACAGGTGACACCGGGGAGCTGTTTTTT
NA NA TRBJ2-6 TRBV18 CASSPGGAGANVLTF TGTGCCAGCTCACCAGGGGGCGCTGGGGCCAACGTCCTGACTTTC
NA NA TRBJ1-1 TRBV4-1 CASSQGGYTEAFF TGCGCCAGCAGCCAAGGGGGGTATACTGAAGCTTTCTTT
once NA TRBJ2-5 TRBV7-9 CASSLDSLETQYF TGTGCCAGCAGCCTAGACAGTTTGGAGACCCAGTACTTC
NA NA TRBJ1-1 TRBV10-2 CASRGGNTEAFF TGCGCCAGCAGGGGGGGGAACACTGAAGCTTTCTTT
NA NA TRBJ1-1 TRBV2 CASRPYTEAFF TGTGCCAGCAGACCCTACACTGAAGCTTTCTTT
NA TRBD2 TRBJ2-5 TRBV11-3 CASSLGSGVFETQYF TGTGCCAGCAGCTTAGGCAGCGGGGTGTTTGAGACCCAGTACTTC
NA NA TRBJ1-4 TRBV6-6 CASRATESREKLFF TGTGCCAGCAGAGCGACGGAGAGCAGGGAAAAACTGTTTTTT